The 7 T cell receptor beta chains below all came from one sample that was sequenced in a study of CD4 T cells in relation to SARS-CoV-2 and coronaviruses. The data were produced by immunoSEQ multiplex PCR, yet TCRdb's version contains in-frame clones alone and is incomplete. The profile shows 60,000 to 80,000 clones, over 70% of them singletons. CD4+ T cells from unexposed donors were obtained before the COVID-19 pandemic (2011-2018). Source material: memory CD4+ T cells from PBMCs. All receptors come from a human donor in good health.

In nucleotides, the CDR3 is TGTGCCACCCGACGGATCCCGGGGGTCAATCAGCCCCAGCATTTT. Translation gives CATRRIPGVNQPQHF. V is TRBV19 and J is TRBJ1-5, with a tentative D call TRBD1 (5 bases). Germline lookup yields CDR1 LNHDA and CDR2 SQIVND (reference sequence). The V end was cut by 10 bases, the J end by 3 bases, with 19 bases between. The CDR3 runs to 15 residues.

The chain combines TRBV28 with TRBJ1-1; D gene uncertain. This CDR3 has 13 residues. Germline CDR1 MDHEN, CDR2 SYDVKM. V dropped 4 bases and J dropped 6 bases, with 12 bases sitting between them. In DNA form, the CDR3 reads TGTGCCAGCAGTTCGAGGGAGGGCCCTGAAGCTTTCTTT. Protein: CASSSREGPEAFF.

CDR3 nucleotide sequence: TGTGCCAGCAGCTTAAGAGCTGGGGGGACGAACACTGAAGCTTTCTTT. It specifies CASSLRAGGTNTEAFF. The chain has TRBV7-2 and TRBJ1-1, with D perhaps TRBD1 (5 bases). V was shortened by 2 bases and J by 1 base, with 14 bases between the two germline ends. The CDR3 consists of 16 residues. Looked up from germline, CDR1 is SGHTA and CDR2 is FQGNSA.

This rearrangement joins TRBV2 to TRBJ1-6, with D possibly being TRBD1 (5 bases). V dropped 7 bases and J dropped 7 bases, with 17 bases sitting between them. CDR1 is SNHLY, CDR2 FYNNEI, per germline. CDR3 size: 15 residues. CDR3 region: CASTVAARENSPLHF. The CDR3 DNA reads TGTGCCAGCACTGTTGCGGCCAGGGAAAATTCACCCCTCCACTTT.

This chain joins TRBV7-2 and TRBJ1-1; no clear D. Germline V gives CDR1 SGHTA, CDR2 FQGNSA. The V end was cut by 5 bases, the J end by 7 bases, with 8 bases between. The CDR3 consists of 11 residues. CDR3 in amino acids: CASSIINEAFF. The CDR3 nucleotides are TGTGCCAGCAGCATTATAAATGAAGCTTTCTTT.

The sample holds a few counts of this clone. The V and J genes are TRBV30 and TRBJ2-7; 7 bases fit TRBD2. The trim removed 2 bases at V and 6 bases at J, leaving 4 bases unmatched. Germline V lookup: CDR1 GTSNPN, CDR2 SVGIG (reference sequence). This CDR3 is built from 12 residues. In DNA, the CDR3 is TGTGCCTGGAGTTCACCGGGGGGCGAGCAGTACTTC. This sequence encodes CAWSSPGGEQYF.

The rearrangement uses TRBV28 and TRBJ2-3; 11 nucleotides line up with TRBD1. The germline CDR1 and CDR2 sequences are MDHEN and SYDVKM. The CDR3 is made up of 16 amino acids. The V and J ends lost 6 bases and 5 bases, in that order; junction bases with no gene match: 10. CDR3 in amino acids: CASSLRTGGFRDTQYF. CDR3 sequence (DNA): TGTGCCAGCAGCCTAAGGACAGGGGGCTTTAGAGATACGCAGTATTTT.